The clone carrying this T cell receptor beta chain was recorded at least ten times. Its antigen remains unknown. This sample was taken from a study of CD8+CD57+ T cells in acquired aplastic anemia. Study-wide background: DNA per sorted CD4+ or CD8+ sample ranged about 0.17 to 30 ug, averaging roughly 3.2 ug.

Genomic DNA, serving as template, underwent TCR beta VDJ and CDR3 profiling. In TCRdb, the reads were re-called with MiXCR into one record per CDR3 protein. The sample has roughly 500,000 distinct CDR3 sequences, around 30% seen once. Study findings and constraints: In CD8+ cells, Simpson's diversity showed no significant difference between patients and controls.

Patients included in sequencing had previously demonstrated CD8+CD57+ cell expansion by flow cytometry. The CDR3 contains 15 residues. V lost 1 base, J lost 0 bases, and 9 bases lay in between. Germline assignment: CDR1 LNHDA and CDR2 SQIVND (reference sequence). Sequences were obtained from sorted CD4+, CD8+, or CD8+CD57+ T cells (not recorded which) from PBMCs. The sequence was collected from a human donor with aplastic anemia. V usage is TRBV19 and J usage is TRBJ1-1; the D gene is possibly TRBD1 (5 bases). CDR3 amino acids: CASSIGPQVNTEAFF. In DNA form, the CDR3 reads TGTGCCAGTAGTATAGGTCCACAGGTGAACACTGAAGCTTTCTTT.